The 17 T cell receptor beta chains below all came from one sample that was sequenced in a study of blood T cell repertoires in COVID-19. Measured with immunoSEQ multiplex PCR; TCRdb has only the in-frame clones, and not every one. The sample carries around 190,000 clones, roughly 84% recorded once. Sequenced material: PBMCs or T cells enriched from blood (not recorded which). The receptors come from a woman under 40 who had been exposed to COVID-19.

The chain joins TRBV7-9 to TRBJ2-3; 11 bases map to TRBD2. This CDR3 has 18 amino acids. J was trimmed by 4 bases and V by 5 bases; bases with no gene match: 14. The V gene's germline CDR1 is SEHNR and CDR2 FQNEAQ (reference sequence). The CDR3 protein is CASSAGLAVTLRADTQYF. DNA for the CDR3: TGTGCCAGCAGCGCGGGACTAGCGGTTACTCTTAGGGCAGATACGCAGTATTTT.

The rearrangement uses TRBV27 and TRBJ1-1, with 7 positions matching TRBD1. Germline V gene data show CDR1 as MNHEY and CDR2 as SMNVEV (reference sequence). This CDR3 spans 14 amino acids. Trimming removed 6 bases from V and 4 bases from J; junction bases left unmatched: 8. The CDR3 coding sequence is TGTGCCAGCAGCATAGGGGGCTTGAGCACTGAAGCTTTCTTT. This gives the protein CASSIGGLSTEAFF.

The rearrangement uses TRBV7-2 and TRBJ1-3; 11 bases match TRBD1. Trimming took 1 base from V and 7 from J; bases not matched to a gene: 3. Per the germline V gene, CDR1 is SGHTA and CDR2 is FQGNSA. The CDR3 spans 15 residues. Here the CDR3 reads CASSLGGTGGNTIYF. The CDR3 DNA reads TGTGCCAGCAGCTTAGGGGGGACAGGGGGGAACACCATATATTTT.

This chain links TRBV5-1 with TRBJ2-7, with D possibly being TRBD1 (6 bases). The CDR3 spans 14 residues. Trimming left V 4 bases short and J 2 bases short, with 13 bases between. CDR1 is SGHRS and CDR2 is YFSETQ in the germline V gene. Here the CDR3 DNA reads TGCGCCAGCAGCCTCGGACAGTACGCCTACGAGCAGTACTTC. Protein sequence: CASSLGQYAYEQYF.

The chain uses TRBV3-1 (or the pseudogene TRBV3-2) and TRBJ1-4; 9 bases align to TRBD1. J was trimmed by 8 bases and V by 8 bases; bases with no gene match: 6. This CDR3 contains 13 residues. CDR1 and CDR2 (germline): LGHDT, YNNKEL (reference sequence). The CDR3 DNA is TGTGCCAGCGGGACAGGGCTAAACGAAAAACTGTTTTTT. The encoded protein is CASGTGLNEKLFF.

This clone appeared once. The rearrangement uses TRBV5-5 and TRBJ1-2; D uncertain. The V gene's germline CDR1 is SGHKS and CDR2 YYEKEE (reference sequence). V lost 4 bases and J 5 bases, leaving 15 bases between the germline ends. The CDR3 is made up of 14 amino acids. The CDR3 coding sequence is TGTGCCAGCAGCCCCCAAGGCGGGTCGTATGGCTACACCTTC. Its protein product is CASSPQGGSYGYTF.

This rearrangement joins TRBV13 to TRBJ2-3, with 9 bases matching TRBD2. The CDR3 contains 15 residues. CDR1 and CDR2 (germline): PRHDT, FYEKMQ (reference sequence). Trimming took 5 bases from V and 0 from J; bases not matched to a gene: 3. DNA of the CDR3: TGTGCCAGCAGCCATAGCGGGGGAAGCACAGATACGCAGTATTTT. Protein: CASSHSGGSTDTQYF.

The chain recombines TRBV7-2 with TRBJ1-1, with D hard to call. Per germline, CDR1 SGHTA and CDR2 FQGNSA. This CDR3 is built from 14 residues. Between the trimmed V and J ends, which lost 5 bases and 1 base, there was a span of 11 bases. Here the CDR3 reads CASSPREANTEAFF. CDR3 DNA: TGTGCCAGCAGCCCCAGAGAGGCGAACACTGAAGCTTTCTTT.

The chain recombines TRBV30 with TRBJ1-2, with D possibly being TRBD1 (6 bases). The CDR3 is 17 residues long. CDR1 is GTSNPN, CDR2 SVGIG, per germline (reference sequence). Trimming removed 0 bases at V and 7 bases at J, with 24 bases between. For the CDR3, the DNA is TGTGCCTGGAGTGTACAGTTGGACAGAGAGATTAGGGGTGGCTACACCTTC. Translation: CAWSVQLDREIRGGYTF. Based on the CDR3 plus reference TRBV30 and TRBJ1-2, the full variable domain is SQTIHQWPATLVQPVGSPLSLECTVEGTSNPNLYWYRQAAGRGLQLLFYSVGIGQISSEVPQNLSASRPQDRQFILSSKKLLLSDSGFYLCAWSVQLDREIRGGYTFGSGTRLTVV.

The chain is built from TRBV9 and TRBJ2-2; TRBD1 aligns across 12 bases. Germline-derived CDR1 and CDR2 are SGDLS and YYNGEE. The CDR3 runs 19 residues. The junction had 14 bases not matched to a gene; V was cut back by 4 bases and J by 4 bases. The CDR3: CASSLTGTGGGIGTGELFF. Written as DNA, the CDR3 is TGTGCCAGCAGCCTAACGGGGACAGGGGGCGGAATAGGCACCGGGGAGCTGTTTTTT.

The rearrangement uses TRBV2 and TRBJ2-5; 8 positions match TRBD1. The length of the CDR3 is 14 residues. Germline lookup yields CDR1 SNHLY and CDR2 FYNNEI. Unmatched junction bases numbered 11, after V lost 8 bases and J lost 6 bases. CDR3 coding DNA: TGTGCCAGCGAGGGACAGGAGGTAATAAAGACCCAGTACTTC. Its translation is CASEGQEVIKTQYF. Full variable domain (rest looked up from reference TRBV2 and TRBJ2-5): EPEVTQTPSHQVTQMGQEVILRCVPISNHLYFYWYRQILGQKVEFLVSFYNNEISEKSEIFDDQFSVERPDGSNFTLKIRSTKLEDSAMYFCASEGQEVIKTQYFGPGTRLLVL.

This sequence joins TRBV9 and TRBJ2-1; TRBD2 is a possible D gene (5 bases). Between the trimmed V and J ends, which lost 0 bases and 9 bases, there was a span of 10 bases. This CDR3 is 13 amino acids long. Germline V gene lookup returns CDR1 SGDLS and CDR2 YYNGEE. The DNA for the CDR3 is TGTGCCAGCAGCGTAGGGACTGTCGGTGAGCAGTTCTTC. It is translated as CASSVGTVGEQFF.

For the CDR3, the DNA is TGTGCCAGCAGCCAAGCATCCCCCTCTGGGGCCAACGTCCTGACTTTC. As protein: CASSQASPSGANVLTF. The chain carries TRBV3-1 (or the pseudogene TRBV3-2) and TRBJ2-6; no reliable D call. Trimming left V 1 base short and J 0 bases short, with 7 bases between. The CDR3 loop spans 16 amino acids. Germline CDR1 LGHDT, CDR2 YNNKEL (reference sequence).

The rearrangement uses TRBV7-2 and TRBJ2-7, with 9 bases aligning to TRBD2. With 1 base clipped from V and 7 bases from J, the junction kept 11 bases outside the gene matches. The germline CDR1 and CDR2 sequences are SGHTA and FQGNSA. This CDR3 has 16 amino acids. CDR3 protein: CASSLEKRGVRKEQYF. CDR3 coding DNA: TGTGCCAGCAGCTTAGAGAAGCGGGGGGTGCGTAAAGAGCAGTACTTC.

This clone appeared once. This chain links TRBV30 with TRBJ2-7; D not resolved. V lost 2 bases to trimming and J lost 3 bases, with 5 bases between them. Germline V CDR1 and CDR2: GTSNPN, SVGIG (reference sequence). The CDR3 totals 11 residues. The CDR3 coding sequence is TGTGCCTGGAGTCCCAACTACGAGCAGTACTTC. It codes for CAWSPNYEQYF.

This chain joins TRBV30 and TRBJ1-4; the D gene is possibly TRBD1 (6 bases). The germline V and J ends were trimmed by 0 bases and 2 bases, with 10 bases remaining between them. From germline, CDR1 is GTSNPN and CDR2 SVGIG (reference sequence). There are 15 residues in the CDR3. The chain's CDR3 is CAWSVGGGTNEKLFF. CDR3 nucleotides: TGTGCCTGGAGTGTAGGTGGGGGCACTAATGAAAAACTGTTTTTT.

The V call is TRBV19, the J call TRBJ2-5; 7 nucleotides line up with TRBD1. The CDR3 contains 13 residues. V shed 7 bases and J 4 bases; nucleotides not matched to a gene: 6. Per the germline V gene, CDR1 is LNHDA and CDR2 is SQIVND (reference sequence). Here the CDR3 reads CASILTGVETQYF. CDR3 bases: TGTGCCAGTATTTTAACAGGGGTAGAGACCCAGTACTTC. Together with reference TRBV19 and TRBJ2-5, the CDR3 gives the full variable domain: DGGITQSPKYLFRKEGQNVTLSCEQNLNHDAMYWYRQDPGQGLRLIYYSQIVNDFQKGDIAEGYSVSREKKESFPLTVTSAQKNPTAFYLCASILTGVETQYFGPGTRLLVL.